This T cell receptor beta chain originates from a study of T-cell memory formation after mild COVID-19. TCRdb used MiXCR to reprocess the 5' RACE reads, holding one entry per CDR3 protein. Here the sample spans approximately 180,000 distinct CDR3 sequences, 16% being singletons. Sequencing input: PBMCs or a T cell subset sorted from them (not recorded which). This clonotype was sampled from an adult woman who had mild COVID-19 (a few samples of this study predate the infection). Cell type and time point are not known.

In DNA, the CDR3 is TGTGCCAGCAGCGTAGTGGGGACGGATAATTCACCCCTCCACTTT. Translated, it gives CASSVVGTDNSPLHF. The chain employs TRBV9 and TRBJ1-6; maybe TRBD1 (5 bases). V shed 0 bases and J shed 5 bases, with 9 bases lying between them. Germline V gives CDR1 SGDLS, CDR2 YYNGEE. The CDR3 spans 15 residues. Full variable domain (outside the CDR3, taken from reference TRBV9 and TRBJ1-6): DSGVTQTPKHLITATGQRVTLRCSPRSGDLSVYWYQQSLDQGLQFLIQYYNGEERAKGNILERFSAQQFPDLHSELNLSSLELGDSALYFCASSVVGTDNSPLHFGNGTRLTVT.